The source of this T cell receptor beta chain is a study of cytomegalovirus exposure and HLA in healthy donors. This clone was observed once. In the PCR, 60 Vbeta and 13 Jbeta primers were used. Using immunoSEQ multiplex PCR, the repertoire was profiled, and TCRdb retains in-frame clones only, with some absent. The table includes 150,000 to 190,000 clones, about 75% detected once. Trimming removed 1 base from V and 4 bases from J; junction bases left unmatched: 1. The CDR3 is 14 residues long. Germline-derived CDR1 and CDR2 are MNHEY and SVGAGI. The clonotype was recovered from a man in his late teens or twenties in good health and CMV-seronegative. V usage is TRBV6-5 and J usage is TRBJ2-7, with 10 bases matching TRBD2. Input material: PBMCs. CDR3 amino acids: CASSYLAGGYEQYF. The CDR3 nucleotides are TGTGCCAGCAGTTACTTAGCGGGAGGATACGAGCAGTACTTC.